These 16 T cell receptor beta chains came from one sample sequenced in a study of CD8 T cells in Susac syndrome. RNA totalling roughly 0.45 to 1 ug underwent reverse transcription with random hexamers. TCRdb itself ran the immunoSEQ multiplex PCR reads through MiXCR, one entry per CDR3 protein. The data show around 270,000 distinct CDR3 sequences, 75% to 90% seen once. The sequenced material came from CD8+ T cells from PBMCs. These receptors originate from a human donor with multiple sclerosis.

This clonotype occurred a few times. The chain combines TRBV6-1 with TRBJ1-1; 7 positions agree with TRBD1. The CDR3 runs 11 residues. From germline, CDR1 is MNHNS and CDR2 SASEGT. J gave up 8 bases and V 10 bases, and 7 bases lay outside the gene matches. CDR3 nucleotide sequence: TGTGCCACTAGGTCGGGACAGGAAGCTTTCTTT. This codes for CATRSGQEAFF.

The chain employs TRBV20-1 and TRBJ2-1; 8 bases line up with TRBD2. Trimming took 2 bases from V and 8 from J; bases not matched to a gene: 14. The CDR3 sequence is 16 residues long. In germline, CDR1 is DFQATT, CDR2 SNEGSKA (reference sequence). This CDR3 reads CSARPSVAGLFYEQFF. CDR3 DNA sequence: TGCAGTGCTAGACCTTCGGTAGCGGGATTGTTCTATGAGCAGTTCTTC.

The chain employs TRBV9 and TRBJ1-2; D gene ambiguous. Germline V gene lookup returns CDR1 SGDLS and CDR2 YYNGEE. V lost 3 bases, J lost 7 bases, and 7 bases lay in between. The CDR3 is 11 residues long. The CDR3 sequence is CASSAPRGYTF. Written as DNA, the CDR3 is TGTGCCAGCAGCGCCCCACGTGGCTACACCTTC.

The genes are TRBV30 and TRBJ2-7, with D perhaps TRBD2 (7 bases). In germline, CDR1 is GTSNPN, CDR2 SVGIG (reference sequence). V was shortened by 3 bases and J by 0 bases, with 15 bases between the two germline ends. CDR3 length: 15 residues. The CDR3, as DNA: TGTGCCTGGAGCCCAAGGGGGGGGATCTCCTACGAGCAGTACTTC. This translates into CAWSPRGGISYEQYF.

The rearrangement uses TRBV4-1 and TRBJ1-5; D may be TRBD1 (5 bases). Trimming removed 4 bases from V and 1 base from J, with 11 bases in between. This CDR3 has 15 amino acids. Germline-derived CDR1 and CDR2 are MGHRA and YSYEKL. The CDR3 DNA follows: TGCGCCAGCAGCCCACTTGCAGGGAGCAATCAGCCCCAGCATTTT. Translating gives CASSPLAGSNQPQHF.

The chain carries TRBV5-6 and TRBJ1-1; no firm D call. V was cut by 0 bases and J by 0 bases, with 9 bases left in between. This CDR3 spans 15 amino acids. Germline V gives CDR1 SGHDT, CDR2 YYEEEE. CDR3 sequence (DNA): TGTGCCAGCAGCTTGGGGGTAGGCGTGAACACTGAAGCTTTCTTT. Translation: CASSLGVGVNTEAFF.

V gene TRBV20-1 combines with J gene TRBJ2-3, with D unclear. V dropped 6 bases and J dropped 0 bases, with 13 bases sitting between them. This CDR3 region has 14 residues. Per germline, CDR1 DFQATT and CDR2 SNEGSKA (reference sequence). The CDR3 DNA reads as TGCAGTGCCACACAGCCGACTAGCACAGATACGCAGTATTTT. Translation gives CSATQPTSTDTQYF.

The chain is built from TRBV7-9 and TRBJ2-2; the match to TRBD2 covers 9 bases. After removal of 5 bases from V and 7 bases from J, the junction contained 8 bases not matched to a gene. The germline V gene has CDR1 SEHNR and CDR2 FQNEAQ (reference sequence). The CDR3 covers 15 residues. The CDR3 region has the DNA TGTGCCAGCAGCCCTACCCTAGCGGGACACGGGGAGCTGTTTTTT. It yields the protein CASSPTLAGHGELFF.

The chain joins TRBV7-9 to TRBJ1-4, with TRBD1 as a possible D gene (5 bases). This CDR3 has 15 amino acids. Germline CDR1 is SEHNR and CDR2 is FQNEAQ (reference sequence). Trimming cost V 6 bases and J 8 bases, with 19 bases left between them. Here the CDR3 reads CASSQPWGVREKLFF. The CDR3, as DNA: TGTGCCAGCAGTCAACCCTGGGGGGTACGCGAAAAACTGTTTTTT.

V and J are TRBV7-2 and TRBJ1-1; no definite D call. Germline V gene sequence: CDR1 SGHTA, CDR2 FQGNSA. V was cut by 3 bases and J by 8 bases, with 7 bases left in between. The CDR3 is made up of 11 amino acids. The CDR3 DNA reads as TGTGCCAGCAGCTTTTCCGGAGAAGCTTTCTTT. It encodes CASSFSGEAFF.

As DNA, the CDR3 is TGTGCCAGCTCGGACAGGGGGCACTACGAGCAGTACTTC. It is translated as CASSDRGHYEQYF. This sequence joins TRBV18 and TRBJ2-7; 11 bases fit TRBD1. This CDR3 spans 13 amino acids. CDR1 is KGHSH, CDR2 LQKENI, per germline. Trimming took 6 bases from V and 3 from J; bases not matched to a gene: 1.

Worth noting for this clonotype: The conserved closing phenylalanine or tryptophan is absent in this CDR3, likely reflecting a read error. No DNA is shown, since the ends of the CDR3 on it are uncertain; the CDR3 is the one TCRdb lists. This sequence joins TRBV19 and TRBJ2-7; TRBD1 is the table's D call and was not checked against the DNA. The CDR3 spans 12 amino acids, including both terminal residues. Germline CDR1 reads LNHDA; CDR2 reads SQIVND (reference sequence). The CDR3 sequence: CASSTTRGGMVL.

The chain uses TRBV27 and TRBJ2-7; D possibly corresponds to TRBD2 (6 bases). The CDR3 spans 15 residues. Per germline, CDR1 MNHEY and CDR2 SMNVEV (reference sequence). V was pared by 0 bases and J by 2 bases, with 11 bases between. The CDR3 spells CASSLSWDSTYEQYF. The CDR3 coding sequence is TGTGCCAGCAGTTTATCTTGGGACTCAACCTACGAGCAGTACTTC.

J is TRBJ1-2 and V is TRBV3-1, with 10 bases aligning to TRBD1. The CDR3 is 16 amino acids. Unmatched junction bases numbered 9, after V lost 4 bases and J lost 4 bases. Germline V gene lookup returns CDR1 LGHDT and CDR2 YNNKEL (reference sequence). The CDR3 reads CASSPRTGGSRYGYTF. In DNA form, the CDR3 reads TGTGCCAGCAGCCCTCGGACAGGGGGAAGTCGCTATGGCTACACCTTC. The whole variable domain, remainder taken from reference TRBV3-1 and TRBJ1-2, is DTAVSQTPKYLVTQMGNDKSIKCEQNLGHDTMYWYKQDSKKFLKIMFSYNNKELIINETVPNRFSPKSPDKAHLNLHINSLELGDSAVYFCASSPRTGGSRYGYTFGSGTRLTVV.

The J gene is TRBJ2-5, the V gene TRBV11-2; no reliable D call. The CDR3 sequence is 14 residues long. The V and J ends lost 2 bases and 0 bases respectively, with 7 bases between them. CDR1 and CDR2 from the germline V gene are SGHAT and FQNNGV. The CDR3 DNA sequence: TGTGCCAGCAGCTTATTCCGGGACCAAGAGACCCAGTACTTC. It encodes CASSLFRDQETQYF.

This clonotype has just one count. This chain connects TRBV12-3 or TRBV12-4 to TRBJ2-1; perhaps TRBD2 as D (5 bases). V was shortened by 6 bases and J by 7 bases, with 13 bases between the two germline ends. The CDR3 is made up of 13 amino acids. CDR3 residues: CASRILPGNEQFF. CDR3 nucleotides: TGTGCCAGCAGAATCCTGCCGGGGAATGAGCAGTTCTTC.